This T cell receptor (beta chain) was sequenced in a study of shared clonotypes between healthy human individuals. Trimming left V 4 bases short and J 0 bases short, with 10 bases between. This CDR3 has 14 amino acids. Per germline, CDR1 MDHEN and CDR2 SYDVKM. Sequencing used immunoSEQ multiplex PCR; TCRdb keeps in-frame clones, though not all of them. This sample has about 2 million clones; about 95% occur once, and the top ten carry around 1.1%. General study findings and limits: Non-shared clonotypes showed lower generation probabilities than clonotypes common to all four donors. Represented diversity, genetic and exposure-history alike, was limited by few donors.

About this clone itself: Its antigen is not identified.

CD8 cells classed as naive were CD45RO-negative and positively selected for CCR7, excluding terminally differentiated effector memory CD45RA+ cells. The receptor was derived from a man aged 18 to 30 in good health. The sample comprised naive CD8+ T cells sorted from blood. The chain is built from TRBV28 and TRBJ2-7, with D possibly matching TRBD2 (5 bases). DNA of the CDR3: TGTGCCAGCAGTTCCGGGGTTCGCTCCTACGAGCAGTACTTC. It specifies CASSSGVRSYEQYF.